These 32 T cell receptor beta chains were all obtained from the same sample, sequenced in a study of CD8+ T cells in alopecia areata. The sequencing template was cDNA reverse transcribed from extracted RNA. Sequencing used immunoSEQ multiplex PCR; TCRdb keeps in-frame clones, though not all of them. The sample holds a few hundred thousand clones, over 40% seen once. Treatment indicated: oral pan-JAK inhibitor, 5-10 mg twice daily. This specimen was CD4+ T cells sorted from blood, taken between weeks 36 and 40, from a patient treated with tofacitinib. These TCRs come from a human donor with alopecia areata.

The rearrangement joins TRBV7-9 to TRBJ2-6; the D gene could be TRBD1 or TRBD2 (6 bases each). V was shortened by 5 bases and J by 0 bases, with 11 bases between the two germline ends. CDR1 is SEHNR, CDR2 FQNEAQ, per germline (reference sequence). This CDR3 region has 16 residues. CDR3 amino acids: CASSPRDNSGANVLTF. CDR3 nucleotides: TGTGCCAGCAGCCCGCGGGACAACTCTGGGGCCAACGTCCTGACTTTC.

The rearrangement joins TRBV19 to TRBJ2-1; D could derive from TRBD1 or TRBD2 (5 bases each). Germline assignment: CDR1 LNHDA and CDR2 SQIVND (reference sequence). The V gene lost 1 base and the J gene lost 4 bases, with 14 bases spanning the gap. The CDR3 spans 16 residues. CDR3 loop: CASSIGTREYYNEQFF. CDR3 nucleotide sequence: TGTGCCAGTAGTATAGGGACCAGGGAGTATTACAATGAGCAGTTCTTC.

The chain recombines TRBV5-1 with TRBJ2-5; 9 bases are shared with TRBD1. CDR1 SGHRS and CDR2 YFSETQ come from the germline V gene. The CDR3 has 15 residues. J was trimmed by 1 base and V by 4 bases; bases with no gene match: 5. The CDR3 coding sequence is TGCGCCAGCAGCGGACTACAGGGGGCCCAAGAGACCCAGTACTTC. It specifies CASSGLQGAQETQYF.

This clone was detected only a few times. The CDR3 spells CASSQDSRNYGYTF. The CDR3 DNA reads as TGCGCCAGCAGCCAAGACAGCCGAAACTATGGCTACACCTTC. The J gene is TRBJ1-2, the V gene TRBV4-3; D is ambiguous. Germline V gene sequence: CDR1 LGHNA, CDR2 YSLEER. This CDR3 has 14 amino acids. The V end was cut by 0 bases, the J end by 2 bases, with 7 bases between.

The rearrangement uses TRBV29-1 and TRBJ2-2; 8 bases match TRBD1. V was clipped by 8 bases and J by 4 bases; unmatched bases: 6. This CDR3 has 13 residues. The germline CDR1 and CDR2 sequences are SQVTM and ANQGSEA. CDR3 DNA sequence: TGCAGCTTCCAGGGGGCGTCCACCGGGGAGCTGTTTTTT. Its translation is CSFQGASTGELFF.

The genes are TRBV5-4 and TRBJ2-7; D is perhaps TRBD1 or TRBD2 (5 bases each). From germline, CDR1 is SGHNT and CDR2 YYREEE (reference sequence). CDR3 length equals 13 residues. V was pared by 4 bases and J by 9 bases, with 17 bases between. The CDR3: CASSQGPGGRQYF. The CDR3 region has the DNA TGTGCCAGCAGCCAGGGACCTGGGGGTAGGCAGTACTTC.

The rearrangement joins TRBV7-3 to TRBJ2-2; D call uncertain. Germline V gives CDR1 SGHTA, CDR2 FQGTGA. V was clipped by 6 bases and J by 6 bases, with 11 bases between them. This CDR3 is built from 13 residues. The CDR3 reads CASSPGYAGELFF. The CDR3 DNA follows: TGTGCCAGCAGTCCCGGGTACGCCGGGGAGCTGTTTTTT. Full variable domain (outside the CDR3, taken from reference TRBV7-3 and TRBJ2-2): GAGVSQTPSNKVTEKGKYVELRCDPISGHTALYWYRQSLGQGPEFLIYFQGTGAADDSGLPNDRFFAVRPEGSVSTLKIQRTERGDSAVYLCASSPGYAGELFFGEGSRLTVL.

This clone was counted between two and nine times. This chain connects TRBV30 to TRBJ2-3; no definite D call. CDR1 is GTSNPN and CDR2 is SVGIG in the germline V gene (reference sequence). The CDR3 covers 13 residues. The V and J ends lost 7 bases and 1 base respectively, with 12 bases between them. The CDR3 region is CAFGSPGTDTQYF. DNA of the CDR3: TGTGCCTTTGGCTCTCCTGGCACAGATACGCAGTATTTT.

The CDR3: CASSLVGGDEQFF. In nucleotides, the CDR3 is TGTGCCAGCAGCTTAGTAGGGGGCGATGAGCAGTTCTTC. The chain combines TRBV11-3 with TRBJ2-1, with 7 nucleotides matching TRBD1. CDR1 and CDR2 (germline): SGHNT, YENEEA. There are 13 residues in the CDR3. V lost 1 base to trimming and J lost 8 bases; unmatched junction nucleotides: 2.

This clone has a single count. V usage is TRBV15 and J usage is TRBJ2-1; 8 bases are a match to TRBD1. Per germline, CDR1 LNHNV and CDR2 YYDKDF (reference sequence). V was clipped by 5 bases and J by 9 bases; unmatched bases: 9. The CDR3 has 14 residues. Here the CDR3 DNA reads TGTGCCACCAGCCTCCAGGGGGCCAGGAGTGAGCAGTTCTTC. Translated, it gives CATSLQGARSEQFF.

This clone was observed a handful of times. The chain couples TRBV13 to TRBJ2-1; D possibly corresponds to TRBD1 (6 bases). The CDR3 length is 14 residues. V gave up 1 base and J gave up 3 bases, with 7 bases separating them. Germline CDR1 is PRHDT and CDR2 is FYEKMQ (reference sequence). In DNA form, the CDR3 reads TGTGCCAGCAGCTTAGAAGGGGGCTACAATGAGCAGTTCTTC. Protein product: CASSLEGGYNEQFF. The whole variable domain, remainder taken from reference TRBV13 and TRBJ2-1, is AAGVIQSPRHLIKEKRETATLKCYPIPRHDTVYWYQQGPGQDPQFLISFYEKMQSDKGSIPDRFSAQQFSDYHSELNMSSLELGDSALYFCASSLEGGYNEQFFGPGTRLTVL.

In its sample, this clone was seen a few times. At one boundary the junction diverges from the germline segment, which might be a read error. V gene TRBV30 combines with J gene TRBJ2-7; D unclear. Germline V gene sequence: CDR1 GTSNPN, CDR2 SVGIG (reference sequence). The CDR3 has 12 amino acids. The CDR3 loop is CALSRKDYEQYF. The CDR3 nucleotides are TGTGCCTTGAGTAGGAAGGATTACGAGCAGTACTTC.

The chain combines TRBV25-1 with TRBJ2-7; D is unclear. CDR1 MGHDK and CDR2 SYGVNS come from the germline V gene. The CDR3 covers 15 residues. The V end was cut by 4 bases, the J end by 4 bases, with 17 bases between. The CDR3 DNA reads as TGTGCCAGCAGTGCCCGATGGCCCAGACCGTACGAGCAGTACTTC. It specifies CASSARWPRPYEQYF.

This sequence joins TRBV5-1 and TRBJ2-1, with D perhaps assigned TRBD1 or TRBD2 (6 bases each). V dropped 0 bases and J dropped 1 base, with 20 bases sitting between them. The CDR3 runs to 19 residues. From germline, CDR1 is SGHRS and CDR2 YFSETQ. CDR3 residues: CASSLAPRGGSRSYNEQFF. CDR3 DNA: TGCGCCAGCAGCTTGGCCCCCAGGGGAGGTTCTAGATCCTACAATGAGCAGTTCTTC.

This sequence joins TRBV7-9 and TRBJ2-7; 8 bases line up with TRBD1. Germline CDR1 SEHNR, CDR2 FQNEAQ (reference sequence). This CDR3 has 14 amino acids. V lost 4 bases to trimming and J lost 4 bases; unmatched junction nucleotides: 6. CDR3 sequence reads: CASSSSDRAYEQYF. In nucleotides, the CDR3 is TGTGCCAGCAGCTCCTCGGACAGGGCATACGAGCAGTACTTC.

This chain connects TRBV5-4 to TRBJ2-5; D is perhaps TRBD2 (6 bases). This CDR3 region has 15 residues. Germline V gene data show CDR1 as SGHNT and CDR2 as YYREEE (reference sequence). Trimming shortened V by 2 bases and J by 1 base, and 12 bases separated the two germline ends. The CDR3 region has the DNA TGTGCCAGCAGCTTTTATGAGGGAGGCCAAGAGACCCAGTACTTC. This sequence encodes CASSFYEGGQETQYF.

As concerns this clone: In the same sample, other DNA sequences code for this CDR3. V and J are TRBV29-1 and TRBJ2-7; D gene ambiguous. Germline V gene lookup returns CDR1 SQVTM and CDR2 ANQGSEA. This CDR3 has 11 amino acids. V dropped 6 bases and J dropped 1 base, with 7 bases sitting between them. CDR3 residues: CSVGVSYEQYF. The CDR3 coding sequence is TGCAGCGTGGGTGTATCCTACGAGCAGTACTTC.

The chain carries TRBV11-2 and TRBJ2-5; maybe TRBD2 (7 bases). In germline, CDR1 is SGHAT, CDR2 FQNNGV. The V gene lost 5 bases and the J gene lost 4 bases, with 17 bases spanning the gap. The CDR3 sequence is 15 residues long. CDR3 protein: CASSTRGGRGETQYF. The CDR3 DNA is TGTGCCAGCAGCACAAGGGGGGGGAGAGGAGAGACCCAGTACTTC. Using reference TRBV11-2 and TRBJ2-5 for the parts outside the CDR3, the full variable domain is EAGVAQSPRYKIIEKRQSVAFWCNPISGHATLYWYQQILGQGPKLLIQFQNNGVVDDSQLPKDRFSAERLKGVDSTLKIQPAKLEDSAVYLCASSTRGGRGETQYFGPGTRLLVL.

This clone was recorded a few times. The V gene is TRBV2, the J gene TRBJ2-3; either TRBD1 or TRBD2 may fit D (5 bases each). Germline lookup yields CDR1 SNHLY and CDR2 FYNNEI. The CDR3 has 11 amino acids. V was clipped by 8 bases and J by 10 bases, with 13 bases between them. CDR3 region: CASGDGRAQYF. CDR3 DNA: TGTGCCAGCGGGGACGGCCGGGCGCAGTATTTT.

This clone was found once. The V and J genes are TRBV6-5 and TRBJ2-3; D is perhaps TRBD1 (5 bases). This CDR3 spans 15 amino acids. Trimming pared 7 bases from V and 1 base from J, leaving 15 bases between. Germline CDR1 and CDR2: MNHEY and SVGAGI. CDR3 protein: CASTNRLGGTDTQYF. Here the CDR3 DNA reads TGTGCCAGCACCAACAGGCTCGGTGGCACAGATACGCAGTATTTT.

The gene calls are TRBV30 and TRBJ2-7; no clear D. The CDR3 is 12 amino acids. The V gene's germline CDR1 is GTSNPN and CDR2 SVGIG (reference sequence). V dropped 0 bases and J dropped 7 bases, with 10 bases sitting between them. CDR3 loop: CAWSVLIGEQYF. For the CDR3, the DNA is TGTGCCTGGAGTGTACTTATAGGGGAGCAGTACTTC.

The CDR3 loop is CASRLDRAGANVLTF. The CDR3 nucleotides are TGTGCCAGCAGGCTAGACAGAGCTGGGGCCAACGTCCTGACTTTC. This chain uses TRBV6-5 with TRBJ2-6, with TRBD1 as a possible D gene (5 bases). V was shortened by 6 bases and J by 2 bases, with 11 bases between the two germline ends. This CDR3 is built from 15 residues. CDR1 MNHEY and CDR2 SVGAGI come from the germline V gene.

This clone showed up just a few times. The chain carries TRBV30 and TRBJ2-1, with TRBD2 matching over 12 bases. This CDR3 is built from 15 residues. Per the germline V gene, CDR1 is GTSNPN and CDR2 is SVGIG (reference sequence). The ends lost 4 bases at V and 6 bases at J; junction bases unmatched: 7. In DNA, the CDR3 is TGTGCCTGGATCCGCCCTAGCGGGAGGGCCAATGAGCAGTTCTTC. Amino acids: CAWIRPSGRANEQFF.

The J gene is TRBJ2-3, the V gene TRBV10-2, with 13 bases aligning to TRBD2. The germline V gene encodes CDR1 WSHSY and CDR2 SAAADI. The CDR3 sequence is 19 residues long. The trim removed 5 bases at V and 0 bases at J, leaving 11 bases unmatched. For the CDR3, the DNA is TGCGCCAGCAGTTTAAGTTGGACTAGCGGGAGTCCTAGCACAGATACGCAGTATTTT. Its translation is CASSLSWTSGSPSTDTQYF.

The chain has TRBV4-3 and TRBJ2-7; TRBD1 might be the D (5 bases). The CDR3 runs to 15 residues. V lost 0 bases and J 3 bases, leaving 12 bases between the germline ends. Germline V gene lookup returns CDR1 LGHNA and CDR2 YSLEER. Written as DNA, the CDR3 is TGCGCCAGCAGCCAAGAGAAGACAGAATTCTACGAGCAGTACTTC. The encoded protein is CASSQEKTEFYEQYF.

V and J are TRBV5-1 and TRBJ1-2, with D uncertain. The CDR3 consists of 13 residues. V dropped 2 bases and J dropped 4 bases, with 9 bases sitting between them. Germline values: CDR1 SGHRS, CDR2 YFSETQ. CDR3 DNA sequence: TGCGCCAGCAGCTTAGAGGCCGGCTATGGCTACACCTTC. It encodes CASSLEAGYGYTF.

V gene TRBV29-1 combines with J gene TRBJ1-2, with a tentative D call TRBD1 (5 bases). The CDR3 runs 11 residues. Between the trimmed V and J ends, which lost 4 bases and 7 bases, there was a span of 10 bases. The germline gives CDR1 SQVTM, CDR2 ANQGSEA. The CDR3 DNA reads as TGCAGCGTTGGAGACAGTCTTGGCTACACCTTC. Protein: CSVGDSLGYTF.

The J gene is TRBJ2-3, the V gene TRBV29-1, with 10 bases lining up with TRBD2. CDR1 is SQVTM and CDR2 is ANQGSEA in the germline V gene. V shed 3 bases and J 0 bases; nucleotides not matched to a gene: 3. The CDR3 consists of 15 residues. CDR3 DNA: TGCAGCGTTGAGGGGACTAGCGTGAGCACAGATACGCAGTATTTT. Its translation is CSVEGTSVSTDTQYF.

This chain joins TRBV30 and TRBJ1-2; the D gene is possibly TRBD1 (6 bases). Germline CDR1 GTSNPN, CDR2 SVGIG (reference sequence). This CDR3 comprises 14 residues. V gave up 4 bases and J gave up 4 bases, with 16 bases separating them. As DNA, the CDR3 is TGTGCCTGGACTCCCCCCGACAGGATCTATGGCTACACCTTC. This codes for CAWTPPDRIYGYTF.

The rearrangement joins TRBV5-1 to TRBJ2-6; 7 bases map to TRBD1. CDR1 SGHRS and CDR2 YFSETQ come from the germline V gene. The length of the CDR3 is 16 residues. The junction had 8 bases not matched to a gene; V was cut back by 6 bases and J by 2 bases. CDR3 sequence reads: CASTWDSGPGANVLTF. The DNA for the CDR3 is TGCGCCAGCACCTGGGACAGTGGGCCTGGGGCCAACGTCCTGACTTTC.

The chain employs TRBV28 and TRBJ1-2, with D perhaps matching TRBD1 (5 bases). The CDR3 is 14 residues long. The germline V gene encodes CDR1 MDHEN and CDR2 SYDVKM. With 3 bases removed from V and 0 bases from J, the gap between germline ends came to 8 bases. CDR3: CASSFRDANYGYTF. The CDR3, as DNA: TGTGCCAGCAGTTTTAGGGACGCTAACTATGGCTACACCTTC.

The rearrangement joins TRBV18 to TRBJ2-1, with D possibly matching TRBD2 (6 bases). The V and J ends lost 6 bases and 1 base respectively, with 10 bases between them. The CDR3 has 14 amino acids. Per germline, CDR1 KGHSH and CDR2 LQKENI. CDR3 in amino acids: CASSYGTSYNEQFF. For the CDR3, the DNA is TGTGCCAGCTCGTACGGGACTTCCTACAATGAGCAGTTCTTC.